One and the same sample provided the 21 T cell receptor beta chains below, sequenced in a study of blood T cells in healthy people across ages. Primed by a sample-barcoded 5' primer and a J-beta primer mix, a second PCR proceeded for roughly 6 to 12 cycles. TCRdb called the 5' RACE reads again in MiXCR, with one record for every CDR3 protein. The repertoire holds roughly 2 million distinct CDR3 sequences, with 49% as singletons. Sequenced input: blood. These receptors came from a woman aged 40 to 50 in good health.

The genes are TRBV20-1 and TRBJ2-5, with 8 bases lining up with TRBD2. The V gene end was trimmed by 0 bases and the J gene end by 5 bases; junction bases not matched to a gene: 5. The germline V gene has CDR1 DFQATT and CDR2 SNEGSKA (reference sequence). This CDR3 spans 14 amino acids. CDR3 in amino acids: CSARDRVAGETQYF. The CDR3 region has the DNA TGCAGTGCTAGAGATCGAGTAGCGGGGGAGACCCAGTACTTC.

The J gene is TRBJ2-6, the V gene TRBV5-6, with D uncertain. V gave up 4 bases and J gave up 0 bases, with 8 bases separating them. Germline V gives CDR1 SGHDT, CDR2 YYEEEE. CDR3 length: 15 residues. The CDR3, as DNA: TGTGCCAGCAGCCCTAAAACCTCTGGGGCCAACGTCCTGACTTTC. This codes for CASSPKTSGANVLTF. The whole variable domain, remainder taken from reference TRBV5-6 and TRBJ2-6, is DAGVTQSPTHLIKTRGQQVTLRCSPKSGHDTVSWYQQALGQGPQFIFQYYEEEERQRGNFPDRFSGHQFPNYSSELNVNALLLGDSALYLCASSPKTSGANVLTFGAGSRLTVL.

This clonotype showed up just a few times. V and J are TRBV10-3 and TRBJ2-5; 8 nucleotides align to TRBD1. Unmatched junction bases numbered 12, after V lost 2 bases and J lost 4 bases. This CDR3 has 17 residues. Germline values: CDR1 ENHRY, CDR2 SYGVKD. The CDR3 region is CAISEIGTGGFGETQYF. The CDR3 nucleotides read TGTGCCATCAGTGAGATCGGGACAGGCGGTTTCGGAGAGACCCAGTACTTC.

This clonotype was observed a handful of times. The rearrangement links TRBV20-1 to TRBJ1-2; D may be TRBD1 (5 bases). This CDR3 is built from 17 residues. The germline V gene encodes CDR1 DFQATT and CDR2 SNEGSKA (reference sequence). Trimming took 1 base from V and 1 from J, leaving 19 bases between them. Written as DNA, the CDR3 is TGCAGTGCTAGAGGTAGTCGGAGGCAGGGACGTAACTATGGCTACACCTTC. Protein: CSARGSRRQGRNYGYTF.

This clonotype appeared many times. The V call is TRBV29-1, the J call TRBJ2-3, with no clear D. CDR3 length equals 12 residues. CDR1 is SQVTM and CDR2 is ANQGSEA in the germline V gene. V gave up 5 bases and J gave up 3 bases, with 9 bases separating them. The CDR3 nucleotides read TGCAGCGTTACGGACGGAACAGATACGCAGTATTTT. This encodes CSVTDGTDTQYF.

For the CDR3, the DNA is TGTGCCAGCAGTTTTGGGGGCCAGAATGGCTACACCTTC. Encoded protein: CASSFGGQNGYTF. This chain uses TRBV12-3 or TRBV12-4 with TRBJ1-2; D may be TRBD1 (6 bases). The V gene lost 3 bases and the J gene lost 6 bases, with 11 bases spanning the gap. The CDR3 sequence is 13 residues long.

This clonotype turned up a few times. The gene calls are TRBV4-2 and TRBJ2-5; D unresolved. Trimming removed 1 base at V and 1 base at J, with 13 bases between. This CDR3 contains 16 residues. Germline V CDR1 and CDR2: LGHNA, YNFKEQ. CDR3 DNA: TGTGCCAGCAGCCAAGGACCCCCCGTTTCCCAAGAGACCCAGTACTTC. This codes for CASSQGPPVSQETQYF.

CDR3: CASSPVPGHSPNTEAFF. The CDR3, as DNA: TGCGCCAGCAGCCCCGTCCCGGGACATTCACCGAACACTGAAGCTTTCTTT. The chain couples TRBV5-1 to TRBJ1-1; tentative D call: TRBD1 (6 bases). Between the trimmed V and J ends, which lost 4 bases and 1 base, there was a span of 20 bases. This CDR3 is built from 17 residues. Germline V gives CDR1 SGHRS, CDR2 YFSETQ.

This clonotype was seen more than once but under ten times. The chain links TRBV6-5 to TRBJ2-1; 7 bases are a match to TRBD2. V trimming: 8 bases; J trimming: 4 bases; junction bases outside the gene matches: 8. The germline V gene encodes CDR1 MNHEY and CDR2 SVGAGI. The CDR3 has 14 amino acids. CDR3 region: CASAVGGKYNEQFF. The DNA for the CDR3 is TGTGCCAGCGCGGTGGGGGGGAAATACAATGAGCAGTTCTTC.

This clonotype was counted a single time. The V call is TRBV6-1, the J call TRBJ2-6, with D possibly being TRBD1 (6 bases). V lost 4 bases, J lost 1 base, and 17 bases lay in between. CDR1 MNHNS and CDR2 SASEGT come from the germline V gene. The CDR3 contains 18 residues. The CDR3 DNA sequence: TGTGCCAGCAGTGGAGGCCGGGACACGGGGTCTGGGGCCAACGTCCTGACTTTC. Protein product: CASSGGRDTGSGANVLTF.

The chain uses TRBV19 and TRBJ1-4; TRBD1 is a possible D gene (5 bases). Deletions cut 6 bases from V and 4 bases from J, with 18 bases between. The CDR3 has 16 residues. CDR1 LNHDA and CDR2 SQIVND come from the germline V gene (reference sequence). The CDR3 reads CASSPGLTTGNEKLFF. The CDR3 region has the DNA TGTGCCAGTAGCCCGGGACTCACGACGGGTAATGAAAAACTGTTTTTT.

The chain employs TRBV4-3 and TRBJ2-1; no definite D call. Trimming took off 5 bases at V and 9 bases at J, with 17 bases between the two ends. Germline CDR1 and CDR2: LGHNA and YSLEER. This CDR3 is built from 14 residues. The CDR3 here is CASSNGPAAVEQFF. The CDR3 nucleotides are TGCGCCAGCAGCAACGGACCAGCAGCCGTTGAGCAGTTCTTC.

This clonotype was counted only a few times. The J gene is TRBJ2-3, the V gene TRBV7-2; tentative D call: TRBD2 (6 bases). The CDR3 sequence is 15 residues long. V was clipped by 7 bases and J by 4 bases, with 18 bases between them. In germline, CDR1 is SGHTA, CDR2 FQGNSA. The CDR3 nucleotides read TGTGCCAGCACCCTCGGACAAGCGGGCCCAGATACGCAGTATTTT. It codes for CASTLGQAGPDTQYF.

The rearrangement links TRBV6-6 to TRBJ2-1; 12 bases align to TRBD2. The CDR3 consists of 16 residues. With 10 bases clipped from V and 9 bases from J, the junction kept 16 bases outside the gene matches. Germline CDR1 and CDR2: MNHNY and SVGAGI (reference sequence). DNA of the CDR3: TGTGCCATCAACCCTAGCGGGGGGGCCTCTGAAAGTGAGCAGTTCTTC. Protein product: CAINPSGGASESEQFF.

This clonotype was counted a single time. V gene TRBV4-3 combines with J gene TRBJ1-5, with TRBD1 matching 8 bases. Germline V gives CDR1 LGHNA, CDR2 YSLEER. This CDR3 comprises 15 residues. J lost 7 bases, V lost 4 bases, and 9 bases had no gene match. CDR3 sequence reads: CASSPGQGVRQPQHF. Written as DNA, the CDR3 is TGCGCCAGCAGCCCCGGACAGGGTGTACGCCAGCCCCAGCATTTT.

The chain recombines TRBV27 with TRBJ2-3, with 11 bases matching TRBD2. Germline V lookup: CDR1 MNHEY, CDR2 SMNVEV (reference sequence). The CDR3 is 16 residues long. V lost 6 bases, J lost 2 bases, and 7 bases stayed unmatched. The CDR3 reads CASRAGTSGITDTQYF. CDR3 DNA sequence: TGTGCCAGCAGGGCCGGGACTAGCGGTATCACAGATACGCAGTATTTT.

The chain employs TRBV15 and TRBJ2-1; D is perhaps TRBD2 (6 bases). V lost 4 bases and J lost 6, with 13 bases in between. The CDR3 spans 14 residues. CDR1 is LNHNV, CDR2 YYDKDF, per germline (reference sequence). CDR3 bases: TGTGCCACCAGCATGGGGACTGTTCTCAATGAGCAGTTCTTC. It codes for CATSMGTVLNEQFF.

This clonotype was recorded at least ten times. The chain joins TRBV29-1 to TRBJ2-5, with D maybe TRBD2 (5 bases). Germline lookup yields CDR1 SQVTM and CDR2 ANQGSEA. Trimming pared 4 bases from V and 4 bases from J, leaving 10 bases between. The CDR3 is 12 residues long. The CDR3 bases are TGCAGCGTTGCCGGACGGGGAGAGACCCAGTACTTC. This encodes CSVAGRGETQYF. The whole variable domain, remainder taken from reference TRBV29-1 and TRBJ2-5, is SAVISQKPSRDICQRGTSLTIQCQVDSQVTMMFWYRQQPGQSLTLIATANQGSEATYESGFVIDKFPISRPNLTFSTLTVSNMSPEDSSIYLCSVAGRGETQYFGPGTRLLVL.

As for this clonotype: A read error may account for a junction end that differs from germline. The chain uses TRBV7-2 and TRBJ2-3, with D unresolved. CDR1 is SGHTA, CDR2 FQGNSA, per germline. The CDR3 runs 14 residues. As DNA, the CDR3 is TGTGCCAGCAGCTTAGACCCATACACAGATATGCAGTATTTT. This codes for CASSLDPYTDMQYF. The whole variable domain, filled in from reference TRBV7-2 and TRBJ2-3, reads GAGVSQSPSNKVTEKGKDVELRCDPISGHTALYWYRQSLGQGLEFLIYFQGNSAPDKSGLPSDRFSAERTGGSVSTLTIQRTQQEDSAVYLCASSLDPYTDMQYFGPGTRLTVL.

The chain links TRBV2 to TRBJ2-4; D possibly corresponds to TRBD1 (6 bases). The DNA matches TRBJ2-5 better at its end, which makes the J call doubtful. The length of the CDR3 is 14 residues. Germline V gene lookup returns CDR1 SNHLY and CDR2 FYNNEI. Here the CDR3 DNA reads TGTGCCAGCAGTCCTCGGGACATAGTAAAGACCCAGTACTTC. Encoded protein: CASSPRDIVKTQYF.

This chain joins TRBV9 and TRBJ2-3; 12 bases align to TRBD2. CDR3 length: 17 residues. The germline V gene has CDR1 SGDLS and CDR2 YYNGEE. V dropped 3 bases and J dropped 6; count of bases not matched to a gene: 11. The CDR3 is CASSADTSGGLRDTQYF. CDR3 DNA: TGTGCCAGCAGCGCCGACACTAGCGGGGGGTTGAGGGATACGCAGTATTTT. The complete variable domain, with remaining parts taken from reference TRBV9 and TRBJ2-3, reads DSGVTQTPKHLITATGQRVTLRCSPRSGDLSVYWYQQSLDQGLQFLIQYYNGEERAKGNILERFSAQQFPDLHSELNLSSLELGDSALYFCASSADTSGGLRDTQYFGPGTRLTVL.